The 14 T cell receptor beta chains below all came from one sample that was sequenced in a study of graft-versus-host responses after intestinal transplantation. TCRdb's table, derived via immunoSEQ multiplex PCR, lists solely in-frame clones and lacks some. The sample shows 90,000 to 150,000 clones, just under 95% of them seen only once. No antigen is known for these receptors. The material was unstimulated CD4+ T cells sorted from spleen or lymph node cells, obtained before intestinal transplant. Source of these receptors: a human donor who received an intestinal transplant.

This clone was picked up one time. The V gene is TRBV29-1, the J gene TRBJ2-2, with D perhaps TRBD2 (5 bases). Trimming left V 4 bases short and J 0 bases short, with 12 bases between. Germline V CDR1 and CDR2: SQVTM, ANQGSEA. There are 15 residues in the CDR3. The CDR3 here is CSVGGKSANTGELFF. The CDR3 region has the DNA TGCAGCGTTGGAGGGAAGAGCGCGAACACCGGGGAGCTGTTTTTT.

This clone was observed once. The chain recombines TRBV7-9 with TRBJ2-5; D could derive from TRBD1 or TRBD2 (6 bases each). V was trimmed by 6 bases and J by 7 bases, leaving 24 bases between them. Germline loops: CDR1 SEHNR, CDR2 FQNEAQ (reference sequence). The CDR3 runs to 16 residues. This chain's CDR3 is CASSGTLLTGAPTQYF. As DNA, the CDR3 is TGTGCCAGCAGTGGAACATTACTGACGGGGGCCCCGACCCAGTACTTC.

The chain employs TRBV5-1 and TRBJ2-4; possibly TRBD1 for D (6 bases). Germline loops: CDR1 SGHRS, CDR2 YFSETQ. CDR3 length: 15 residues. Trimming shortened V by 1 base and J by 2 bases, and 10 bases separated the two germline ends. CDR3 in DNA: TGCGCCAGCAGCTTGACAGGGATGACCAAAAACATTCAGTACTTC. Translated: CASSLTGMTKNIQYF.

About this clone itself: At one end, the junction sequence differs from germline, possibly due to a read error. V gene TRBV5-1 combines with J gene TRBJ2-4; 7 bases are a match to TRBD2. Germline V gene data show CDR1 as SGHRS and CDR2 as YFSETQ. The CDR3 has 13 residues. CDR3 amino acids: CASSLDASGLLLF. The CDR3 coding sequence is TGCGCCAGCAGCTTGGACGCTAGCGGCCTGCTATTATTC.

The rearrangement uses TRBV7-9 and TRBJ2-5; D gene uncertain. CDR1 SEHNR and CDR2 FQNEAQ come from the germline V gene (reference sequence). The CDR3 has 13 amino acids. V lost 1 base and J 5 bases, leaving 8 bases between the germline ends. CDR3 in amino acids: CASSLGGRETQYF. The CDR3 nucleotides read TGTGCCAGCAGCTTAGGAGGACGGGAGACCCAGTACTTC.

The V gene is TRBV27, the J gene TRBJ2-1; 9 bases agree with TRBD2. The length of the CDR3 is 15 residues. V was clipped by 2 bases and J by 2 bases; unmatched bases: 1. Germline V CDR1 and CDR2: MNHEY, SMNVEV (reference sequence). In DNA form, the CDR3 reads TGTGCCAGCAGTTTAGCGGGAGGGCCCTACAATGAGCAGTTCTTC. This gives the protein CASSLAGGPYNEQFF.

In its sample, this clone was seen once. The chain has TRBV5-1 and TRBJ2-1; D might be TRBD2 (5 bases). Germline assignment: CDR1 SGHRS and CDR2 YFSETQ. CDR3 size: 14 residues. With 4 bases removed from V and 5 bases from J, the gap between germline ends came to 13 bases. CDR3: CASSRRSSDNEQFF. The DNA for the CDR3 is TGCGCCAGCAGCCGTAGGAGTAGCGACAATGAGCAGTTCTTC.

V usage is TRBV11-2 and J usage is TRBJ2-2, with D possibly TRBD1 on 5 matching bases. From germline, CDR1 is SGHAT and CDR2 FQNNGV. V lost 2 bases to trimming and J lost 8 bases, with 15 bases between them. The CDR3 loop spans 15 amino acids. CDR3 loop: CASSLLGPGSGELFF. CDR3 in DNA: TGTGCCAGCAGCTTACTGGGGCCCGGATCGGGGGAGCTGTTTTTT. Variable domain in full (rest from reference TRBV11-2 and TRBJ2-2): EAGVAQSPRYKIIEKRQSVAFWCNPISGHATLYWYQQILGQGPKLLIQFQNNGVVDDSQLPKDRFSAERLKGVDSTLKIQPAKLEDSAVYLCASSLLGPGSGELFFGEGSRLTVL.

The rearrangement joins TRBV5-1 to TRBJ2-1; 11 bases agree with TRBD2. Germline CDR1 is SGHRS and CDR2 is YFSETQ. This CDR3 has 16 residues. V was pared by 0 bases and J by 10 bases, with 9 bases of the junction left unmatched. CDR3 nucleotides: TGCGCCAGCAGCTTGGCCATAGCGGGGGGGGGCAGGGAGCAGTTCTTC. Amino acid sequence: CASSLAIAGGGREQFF.

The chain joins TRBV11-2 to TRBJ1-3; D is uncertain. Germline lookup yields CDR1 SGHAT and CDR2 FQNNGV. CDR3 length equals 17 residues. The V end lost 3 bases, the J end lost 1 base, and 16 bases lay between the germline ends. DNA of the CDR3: TGTGCCAGCAGCTTTTGGGTTGGAAGCACTTCTGGAAACACCATATATTTT. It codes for CASSFWVGSTSGNTIYF.

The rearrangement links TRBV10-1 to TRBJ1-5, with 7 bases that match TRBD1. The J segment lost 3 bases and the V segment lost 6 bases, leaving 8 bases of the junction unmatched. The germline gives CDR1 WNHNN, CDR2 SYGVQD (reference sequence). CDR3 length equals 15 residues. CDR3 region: CASSEEGTANQPQHF. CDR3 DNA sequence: TGCGCCAGCAGCGAGGAGGGGACAGCCAATCAGCCCCAGCATTTT.

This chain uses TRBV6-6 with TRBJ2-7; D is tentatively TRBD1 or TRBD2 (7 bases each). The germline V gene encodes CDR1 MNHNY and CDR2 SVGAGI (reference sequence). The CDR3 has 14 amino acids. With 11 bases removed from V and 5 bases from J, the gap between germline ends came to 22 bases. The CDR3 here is CALGRGRSGNEQYF. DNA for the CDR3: TGTGCCCTAGGGAGGGGGCGTTCTGGTAACGAGCAGTACTTC.

Written as DNA, the CDR3 is TGTGCCAGCAGCGCCGCCGGGACTAGCTCCTACGAGCAGTACTTC. Translating it yields CASSAAGTSSYEQYF. The V and J genes are TRBV9 and TRBJ2-7; the match to TRBD2 covers 8 bases. The CDR3 totals 15 residues. Germline V gives CDR1 SGDLS, CDR2 YYNGEE. V shed 3 bases, J shed 0 bases, and the junction held 5 bases outside the gene matches. Complete variable domain (other parts from reference TRBV9 and TRBJ2-7): DSGVTQTPKHLITATGQRVTLRCSPRSGDLSVYWYQQSLDQGLQFLIQYYNGEERAKGNILERFSAQQFPDLHSELNLSSLELGDSALYFCASSAAGTSSYEQYFGPGTRLTVT.

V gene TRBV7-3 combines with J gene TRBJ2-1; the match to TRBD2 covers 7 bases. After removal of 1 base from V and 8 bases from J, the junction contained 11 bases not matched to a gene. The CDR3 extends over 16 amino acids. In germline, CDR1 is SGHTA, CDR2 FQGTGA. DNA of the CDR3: TGTGCCAGCAGCTTAAATACCCTAGCGGTCAGGGATGAGCAGTTCTTC. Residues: CASSLNTLAVRDEQFF.